This TCR beta chain was obtained from a study of shared clonotypes between healthy human individuals. On the study more broadly: Sampling drew on donors who were a couple of women and a few men aged 18 to 49. Whole-study results and caveats: Memory subsets had estimated richness that was generally smaller than that of naive subsets. Blood was the only sampled material, and tissue repertoires likely differ.

V lost 0 bases, J lost 2 bases, and 8 bases lay in between. Germline V gene lookup returns CDR1 SGHRS and CDR2 YFSETQ. The CDR3 sequence is 15 residues long. As regards this clone: What it recognizes is unknown.

TCRdb keeps only in-frame clones here, not all; method: immunoSEQ multiplex PCR. The table includes approximately 1.5 million clones, roughly 98% detected once. Sequenced: naive CD4+ T cells sorted from blood. Subset in this sample: CD45RA+ positively selected. This TCR was recovered from a man aged 25-40 years in good health. The chain uses TRBV5-1 and TRBJ1-4; D remains ambiguous. The CDR3 DNA reads as TGCGCCAGCAGCTTGGCCGCAGGTACTAATGAAAAACTGTTTTTT. Encoded protein: CASSLAAGTNEKLFF. The full variable domain, its missing parts supplied by reference TRBV5-1 and TRBJ1-4, is KAGVTQTPRYLIKTRGQQVTLSCSPISGHRSVSWYQQTPGQGLQFLFEYFSETQRNKGNFPGRFSGRQFSNSRSEMNVSTLELGDSALYLCASSLAAGTNEKLFFGSGTQLSVL.